The 20 T cell receptor beta chains below all came from one sample that was sequenced in a study of blood T cell repertoires in COVID-19. Measured with immunoSEQ multiplex PCR; TCRdb has only the in-frame clones, and not every one. Here the sample spans around 100,000 clones, around 92% being singletons. The specimen was peripheral blood. The source of these receptors is a man aged 50 to 60 with active COVID-19.

V usage is TRBV6-1 and J usage is TRBJ2-7; 11 bases are a match to TRBD1. Trimming took 5 bases from V and 4 from J; bases not matched to a gene: 7. Per the germline V gene, CDR1 is MNHNS and CDR2 is SASEGT. This CDR3 has 15 amino acids. This chain's CDR3 is CASSPGQGVQYEQYF. The CDR3, as DNA: TGTGCCAGCAGTCCGGGACAGGGGGTACAGTACGAGCAGTACTTC.

V is TRBV9 and J is TRBJ1-2, with a tentative D call TRBD1 (6 bases). Germline CDR1 reads SGDLS; CDR2 reads YYNGEE. Trimming removed 7 bases from V and 13 bases from J, with 17 bases in between. The CDR3 covers 11 residues. The CDR3 coding sequence is TGTGCCAGCGCCTACTCGGACAGAGTCACCTTC. Amino acids: CASAYSDRVTF.

The V and J genes are TRBV28 and TRBJ2-7, with TRBD1 identical over 9 bases. This CDR3 contains 15 residues. The V gene's germline CDR1 is MDHEN and CDR2 SYDVKM. Germline trimming cut 6 bases from V and 3 bases from J; bases unmatched to any gene: 9. CDR3 sequence: CASRTPGTGNYEQYF. CDR3 DNA: TGTGCCAGCAGGACCCCCGGGACAGGGAACTACGAGCAGTACTTC.

V gene TRBV20-1 combines with J gene TRBJ2-7, with 9 positions matching TRBD2. Per germline, CDR1 DFQATT and CDR2 SNEGSKA (reference sequence). The CDR3 covers 11 residues. The CDR3 nucleotides read TGCGCCGTCCTAGCGGGATACGAGCAGTACTTC. Protein product: CAVLAGYEQYF.

The chain couples TRBV9 to TRBJ2-7; D possibly corresponds to TRBD1 (6 bases). This CDR3 is 14 amino acids long. V lost 3 bases, J lost 2 bases, and 12 bases lay in between. Germline V gene lookup returns CDR1 SGDLS and CDR2 YYNGEE. DNA for the CDR3: TGTGCCAGCAGCGCTACTACAGGGACCTACGAGCAGTACTTC. Translation: CASSATTGTYEQYF.

V is TRBV7-8 and J is TRBJ1-1, with D hard to call. The germline gives CDR1 SGHVS, CDR2 FQNEAQ. Trimming left V 0 bases short and J 4 bases short, with 9 bases between. The CDR3 length is 14 residues. Here the CDR3 reads CASSLAQVGTEAFF. As DNA, the CDR3 is TGTGCCAGCAGCTTAGCCCAGGTGGGCACTGAAGCTTTCTTT.

The chain recombines TRBV5-1 with TRBJ2-3, with TRBD2 matching over 12 bases. The trim removed 7 bases at V and 10 bases at J, leaving 7 bases unmatched. The germline V gene has CDR1 SGHRS and CDR2 YFSETQ. The CDR3 has 13 residues. The CDR3 sequence: CASQGLAGGAQYF. In DNA, the CDR3 is TGCGCCAGCCAGGGGCTAGCGGGAGGGGCGCAGTATTTT.

This clone showed up just a few times. The CDR3 loop is CASSEARPLGNQPQHF. The CDR3 coding sequence is TGTGCCAGCAGTGAAGCGCGGCCTTTGGGCAATCAGCCCCAGCATTTT. The J gene is TRBJ1-5, the V gene TRBV2; D is unclear. Looked up from germline, CDR1 is SNHLY and CDR2 is FYNNEI. V was trimmed by 0 bases and J by 2 bases, leaving 11 bases between them. There are 16 residues in the CDR3.

The chain carries TRBV19 and TRBJ1-1; D is unclear. In germline, CDR1 is LNHDA, CDR2 SQIVND (reference sequence). This CDR3 region has 14 residues. Trimming shortened V by 5 bases and J by 4 bases, and 14 bases separated the two germline ends. The CDR3 bases are TGTGCCAGTAGTCCCGGGTGGAAACTCACTGAAGCTTTCTTT. Translated, it gives CASSPGWKLTEAFF.

This chain joins TRBV6-6 and TRBJ1-1; 7 nucleotides match TRBD1. The CDR3 totals 14 residues. V lost 6 bases and J lost 1; bases outside the gene matches: 5. Looked up from germline, CDR1 is MNHNY and CDR2 is SVGAGI (reference sequence). As DNA, the CDR3 is TGTGCCAGCAGCCTGACAGGGTCGAACACTGAAGCTTTCTTT. Translating it yields CASSLTGSNTEAFF.

V and J are TRBV5-6 and TRBJ2-7; TRBD1 is a possible D gene (6 bases). Trimming cost V 4 bases and J 5 bases, with 16 bases left between them. Per the germline V gene, CDR1 is SGHDT and CDR2 is YYEEEE. CDR3 length: 14 amino acids. The DNA for the CDR3 is TGTGCCAGCAGCCCCGGGATGGACAGTCACGAGCAGTACTTC. Its protein product is CASSPGMDSHEQYF.

The chain carries TRBV6-5 and TRBJ2-7, with 7 bases aligning to TRBD2. Germline CDR1 reads MNHEY; CDR2 reads SVGAGI. V dropped 2 bases and J dropped 5; count of bases not matched to a gene: 9. The CDR3 extends over 15 amino acids. Here the CDR3 reads CASSYRGEGIDEQYF. CDR3 bases: TGTGCCAGCAGTTACCGGGGGGAGGGGATAGACGAGCAGTACTTC.

This clone has just one count. The DNA of the CDR3 is TGTGCCAGCAGCCCCGGGACTAGCGGCACAGATACGCAGTATTTT. Translating it yields CASSPGTSGTDTQYF. The V and J genes are TRBV11-2 and TRBJ2-3; the match to TRBD2 covers 10 bases. This CDR3 comprises 15 residues. Looked up from germline, CDR1 is SGHAT and CDR2 is FQNNGV. V was pared by 5 bases and J by 1 base, with 3 bases of the junction left unmatched.

The V gene is TRBV5-5, the J gene TRBJ1-1, with 10 bases lining up with TRBD1. The CDR3 length is 17 residues. Germline V lookup: CDR1 SGHKS, CDR2 YYEKEE (reference sequence). V shed 4 bases and J 1 base; nucleotides not matched to a gene: 10. The CDR3 here is CASSLRDRGLGNTEAFF. DNA for the CDR3: TGTGCCAGCAGCCTACGGGACAGGGGACTGGGGAACACTGAAGCTTTCTTT.

CDR3 region: CASSLGGPRYEQYF. CDR3 DNA sequence: TGTGCCAGCAGCTTAGGTGGCCCTCGTTACGAGCAGTACTTC. The V call is TRBV7-2, the J call TRBJ2-7; D uncertain. Germline assignment: CDR1 SGHTA and CDR2 FQGNSA. This CDR3 has 14 residues. V was cut by 1 base and J by 4 bases, with 11 bases left in between.

The chain links TRBV28 to TRBJ1-2; 11 bases fit TRBD1. The CDR3 runs 15 residues. The germline V gene has CDR1 MDHEN and CDR2 SYDVKM. J lost 6 bases, V lost 4 bases, and 7 bases had no gene match. CDR3 DNA sequence: TGTGCCAGCAGTTCCACCCCGGGACAGGGGGATGGCTACACCTTC. Its translation is CASSSTPGQGDGYTF.

The chain couples TRBV6-5 to TRBJ1-1; D possibly corresponds to TRBD1 (6 bases). This CDR3 comprises 11 residues. Trimming took off 7 bases at V and 11 bases at J, with 14 bases between the two ends. The germline V gene has CDR1 MNHEY and CDR2 SVGAGI. Written as DNA, the CDR3 is TGTGCCAGCAAACAAGGGGGAACCGCTTTCTTT. Its translation: CASKQGGTAFF.

The rearrangement joins TRBV18 to TRBJ2-1; 7 bases agree with TRBD2. Trimming cost V 6 bases and J 6 bases; bases outside gene matches: 11. The CDR3 loop spans 15 amino acids. Germline CDR1 KGHSH, CDR2 LQKENI. CDR3 region: CASSPNERGLNEQFF. The CDR3 coding sequence is TGTGCCAGCTCCCCCAACGAGCGGGGCCTCAATGAGCAGTTCTTC.

This chain links TRBV19 with TRBJ2-5; perhaps TRBD1 as D (5 bases). CDR1 and CDR2 from the germline V gene are LNHDA and SQIVND (reference sequence). The CDR3 is 14 amino acids. V was pared by 1 base and J by 5 bases, with 11 bases between. CDR3 residues: CASSIGGSWETQYF. The CDR3, as DNA: TGTGCCAGTAGTATAGGGGGCAGTTGGGAGACCCAGTACTTC. Variable domain in full (rest from reference TRBV19 and TRBJ2-5): DGGITQSPKYLFRKEGQNVTLSCEQNLNHDAMYWYRQDPGQGLRLIYYSQIVNDFQKGDIAEGYSVSREKKESFPLTVTSAQKNPTAFYLCASSIGGSWETQYFGPGTRLLVL.

The chain uses TRBV6-5 and TRBJ1-1; D gene unclear. Germline CDR1 reads MNHEY; CDR2 reads SVGAGI. This CDR3 is built from 12 residues. With 6 bases removed from V and 0 bases from J, the gap between germline ends came to 5 bases. The CDR3 sequence: CASRQMNTEAFF. The CDR3 nucleotides read TGTGCCAGCAGACAGATGAACACTGAAGCTTTCTTT.